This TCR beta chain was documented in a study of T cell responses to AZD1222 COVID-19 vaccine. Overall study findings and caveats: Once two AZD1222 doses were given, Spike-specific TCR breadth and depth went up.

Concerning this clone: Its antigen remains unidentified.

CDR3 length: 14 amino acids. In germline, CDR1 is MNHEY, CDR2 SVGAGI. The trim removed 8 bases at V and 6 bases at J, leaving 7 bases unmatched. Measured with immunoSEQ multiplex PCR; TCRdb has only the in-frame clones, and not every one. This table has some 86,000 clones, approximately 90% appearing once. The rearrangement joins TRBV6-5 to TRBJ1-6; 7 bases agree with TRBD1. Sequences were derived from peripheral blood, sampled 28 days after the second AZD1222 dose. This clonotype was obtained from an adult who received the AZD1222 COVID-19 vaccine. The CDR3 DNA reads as TGTGCCAGCGCACGGGACAGCCTTAATTCACCCCTCCACTTT. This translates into CASARDSLNSPLHF.